This T cell receptor beta chain was found in a study of CD8 T cells in ankylosing spondylitis (dated by TCRdb to 2016 to 2017). About the full investigation: To find TCR variants linked to disease, the study profiled T cell receptor beta repertoires in ankylosing spondylitis patients and healthy donors. In total, the full study cohort was made up of roughly 100 healthy donors and approximately 24 ankylosing spondylitis patients. Peripheral blood was sampled, and synovial fluid was additionally collected from ankylosing spondylitis patients.

The instrument was an Illumina HiSeq 2500. Quantitative 5'-RACE with molecular barcodes was the method used to prepare the TCR beta libraries. The published analysis was carried out like this. To identify disease-linked TCR variants, a new computational method was used, one built on a probabilistic model of VDJ rearrangement. Using fastp trimming at Q25 and MiXCR clonotype assembly, TCRdb reanalyzed the public sequencing data and kept in-frame beta chains. Each entry merges the rows of one CDR3 protein and shows their most common DNA and genes. V and J calls and clone size were set by TCRdb, not the authors. This sample is represented by approximately 400,000 distinct CDR3 sequences; around 26% of them were singletons. Roughly 1% of the sample is held by the ten biggest clonotypes. Sequences MNHNS (CDR1) and SASEGT (CDR2) are obtained from the germline V gene. V was cut back by 10 bases and J by 5 bases, leaving a gap of 20 bases between them. The CDR3 measures 15 amino acids from cysteine to phenylalanine. The kept DNA is CDR3 alone, 45 bases in frame from the first base.

This clonotype was seen only once. There is no known antigen for this receptor. Qualities for individual bases were not recorded, and no much larger clone is one base off. What the research found in general, with its limitations: Blood from ankylosing spondylitis patients appeared to be characterized by a TCR beta motif composed of several highly homologous amino acid variants. The disease-linked clones had a CD8+ phenotype and were found at relatively low frequencies in peripheral blood. The disease-linked clones were reported to be significantly enriched in matched synovial fluid samples from ankylosing spondylitis patients. Some of the motif variants had been reported before in the synovial fluid and blood of reactive arthritis patients, a finding that suggests common disease-initiation mechanisms.

The rearrangement joined TRBV6-1 to TRBJ1-4; the best D guess is TRBD1, with 6 bases matching. The TCR sequence derives from a male donor with ankylosing spondylitis. Sequencing used blood, either unsorted or a sorted T cell fraction (not recorded which). Read as DNA, the sequence is TGTGCCACCGAAGGGGGGCCGGCAAGAAATGAAAAACTGTTTTTT. It encodes CATEGGPARNEKLFF.